A single sample gave rise to the 28 T cell receptor beta chains below, sequenced in a study of identical twins. Each CDR3 protein is one row after TCRdb ran MiXCR on the 5' RACE reads. The sample includes 1.5 million to 2 million distinct CDR3 sequences, around 29% of them seen just once. Sequencing was done on a sample of cord blood. These receptors originate from a newborn girl in good health.

This clonotype was detected ten times or more. The chain employs TRBV13 and TRBJ2-1; 10 nucleotides match TRBD2. The trim removed 4 bases at V and 5 bases at J, leaving 8 bases unmatched. This CDR3 has 16 residues. The germline gives CDR1 PRHDT, CDR2 FYEKMQ (reference sequence). CDR3 loop: CASSSLTSGAHNEQFF. Here the CDR3 DNA reads TGTGCCAGCAGCTCTCTAACTAGCGGGGCTCACAATGAGCAGTTCTTC.

The rearrangement links TRBV2 to TRBJ2-7; the D gene is possibly TRBD2 (6 bases). There are 13 residues in the CDR3. The V end lost 8 bases, the J end lost 1 base, and 12 bases lay between the germline ends. The germline CDR1 and CDR2 sequences are SNHLY and FYNNEI. CDR3 amino acids: CASGGTESYEQYF. The CDR3 nucleotides are TGTGCCAGCGGGGGGACGGAGTCCTACGAGCAGTACTTC.

This chain joins TRBV29-1 and TRBJ1-2; perhaps TRBD1 as D (5 bases). Germline assignment: CDR1 SQVTM and CDR2 ANQGSEA. The V end was cut by 6 bases, the J end by 4 bases, with 15 bases between. The CDR3 is made up of 13 amino acids. In DNA form, the CDR3 reads TGCAGCGTCCTCGGGGGGGTTTTCTATGGCTACACCTTC. Its protein product is CSVLGGVFYGYTF. The full variable domain, with the rest looked up from reference TRBV29-1 and TRBJ1-2, is SAVISQKPSRDICQRGTSLTIQCQVDSQVTMMFWYRQQPGQSLTLIATANQGSEATYESGFVIDKFPISRPNLTFSTLTVSNMSPEDSSIYLCSVLGGVFYGYTFGSGTRLTVV.

The J gene is TRBJ2-1, the V gene TRBV20-1, with 10 bases lining up with TRBD2. CDR1 is DFQATT and CDR2 is SNEGSKA in the germline V gene (reference sequence). The trim removed 4 bases at V and 2 bases at J, leaving 8 bases unmatched. The CDR3 contains 16 residues. The CDR3 here is CSATERAGGTYNEQFF. CDR3 sequence (DNA): TGCAGTGCTACGGAAAGAGCGGGAGGGACCTACAATGAGCAGTTCTTC.

This chain joins TRBV20-1 and TRBJ2-7; TRBD2 matches at 7 bases. V shed 2 bases, J shed 3 bases, and the junction held 7 bases outside the gene matches. The length of the CDR3 is 14 residues. CDR1 and CDR2 from the germline V gene are DFQATT and SNEGSKA (reference sequence). CDR3 in amino acids: CSARKTREGYEQYF. DNA of the CDR3: TGCAGTGCTAGAAAGACAAGGGAGGGCTACGAGCAGTACTTC.

This clonotype was detected only a few times. The rearrangement joins TRBV6-2 or TRBV6-3 to TRBJ2-2, with TRBD2 as a possible D gene (7 bases). This CDR3 spans 15 amino acids. Per the germline V gene, CDR1 is MNHEY and CDR2 is SVGEGT. V was shortened by 5 bases and J by 4 bases, with 14 bases between the two germline ends. Here the CDR3 DNA reads TGTGCCAGCAGTCCCACGGGGGGCGGCACCGGGGAGCTGTTTTTT. It encodes CASSPTGGGTGELFF.

The V and J genes are TRBV2 and TRBJ2-3, with D perhaps given as TRBD1 or TRBD2 (5 bases each). This CDR3 is 13 amino acids long. V was shortened by 7 bases and J by 2 bases, with 10 bases between the two germline ends. The germline gives CDR1 SNHLY, CDR2 FYNNEI. Here the CDR3 reads CASMGRATDTQYF. As DNA, the CDR3 is TGTGCCAGCATGGGGCGGGCCACAGATACGCAGTATTTT.

This clonotype was counted a few times. The chain combines TRBV28 with TRBJ1-1; a possible D gene is TRBD1 (5 bases). The CDR3 has 14 amino acids. Germline V gives CDR1 MDHEN, CDR2 SYDVKM. V was cut by 5 bases and J by 1 base, with 11 bases left in between. The DNA of the CDR3 is TGTGCCAGCAGTGGTTGGGGGGGGAACACTGAAGCTTTCTTT. Translated, it gives CASSGWGGNTEAFF.

The DNA of the CDR3 is TGTGCCAGCAGCTTACAGGCTAGCGGGAATTACGAGCAGTACTTC. Its translation is CASSLQASGNYEQYF. The chain couples TRBV11-2 to TRBJ2-7; 9 bases align to TRBD2. The junction had 6 bases not matched to a gene; V was cut back by 2 bases and J by 4 bases. CDR1 and CDR2 from the germline V gene are SGHAT and FQNNGV. This CDR3 is 15 amino acids long.

This clonotype was counted at least ten times. The V gene is TRBV29-1, the J gene TRBJ2-4; TRBD2 matches 10 bases. The CDR3 has 15 residues. Trimming removed 0 bases from V and 8 bases from J; junction bases left unmatched: 7. Germline V CDR1 and CDR2: SQVTM, ANQGSEA. CDR3 protein: CSVEDASGRRDIQYF. The CDR3 region has the DNA TGCAGCGTTGAAGATGCTAGCGGGAGACGGGACATTCAGTACTTC.

This clonotype turned up a few times. V and J are TRBV4-1 and TRBJ2-1; D is uncertain. There are 14 residues in the CDR3. The germline V gene has CDR1 MGHRA and CDR2 YSYEKL. Trimming stripped 0 bases from V and 7 bases from J, with 10 bases between. CDR3 region: CASSQELTPNEQFF. The CDR3 DNA reads as TGCGCCAGCAGCCAAGAATTGACCCCAAATGAGCAGTTCTTC.

This clonotype was counted only a few times. V and J are TRBV7-2 and TRBJ2-4; unclear D gene. The germline V and J ends were trimmed by 4 bases and 8 bases, with 12 bases remaining between them. The CDR3 totals 13 residues. The germline CDR1 and CDR2 sequences are SGHTA and FQGNSA. CDR3 sequence (DNA): TGTGCCAGCAGCTCCCCAGTCATAGACATTCAGTACTTC. The encoded protein is CASSSPVIDIQYF.

The rearrangement joins TRBV6-5 to TRBJ2-1, with 9 positions matching TRBD2. Germline lookup yields CDR1 MNHEY and CDR2 SVGAGI. Unmatched junction bases numbered 10, after V lost 1 base and J lost 9 bases. The CDR3 spans 16 residues. The DNA of the CDR3 is TGTGCCAGCAGTTACTACGGCCTAGCGGGATATAGTGAGCAGTTCTTC. Its protein is CASSYYGLAGYSEQFF.

The genes are TRBV28 and TRBJ2-7; D is perhaps TRBD1 (5 bases). Trimming left V 6 bases short and J 0 bases short, with 15 bases between. Germline V gene sequence: CDR1 MDHEN, CDR2 SYDVKM. The CDR3 is 15 amino acids. CDR3 region: CASSLPQGPSYEQYF. For the CDR3, the DNA is TGTGCCAGCAGCCTACCTCAGGGTCCCTCCTACGAGCAGTACTTC.

This clonotype was recorded a few times. The chain carries TRBV5-1 and TRBJ2-1; D gene ambiguous. V was clipped by 0 bases and J by 2 bases, with 12 bases between them. The CDR3 has 16 amino acids. CDR1 and CDR2 from the germline V gene are SGHRS and YFSETQ. CDR3 sequence: CASSLVPPAAYNEQFF. The CDR3 region has the DNA TGCGCCAGCAGCTTGGTTCCGCCTGCCGCCTACAATGAGCAGTTCTTC.

V is TRBV12-3 or TRBV12-4 and J is TRBJ2-1; TRBD2 agrees at 14 bases. Trimming removed 7 bases from V and 6 bases from J; junction bases left unmatched: 14. The length of the CDR3 is 18 residues. The CDR3 DNA sequence: TGTGCCAGCACCCAAACACGGCCGGGACTAGCGGGAGTCAATGAGCAGTTCTTC. Protein sequence: CASTQTRPGLAGVNEQFF.

Comments on this clonotype: The DNA is left out, because the CDR3 cannot be placed on it with certainty; the CDR3 is given as TCRdb lists it. This rearrangement joins TRBV7-5 to TRBJ2-7; the table's D call, TRBD2, has no DNA check behind it. TRBV7-5 is listed as a pseudogene. A total of 16 residues make up the CDR3, ends included. CDR3 residues: CISVPEARLGAYEQYF.

The chain is built from TRBV20-1 and TRBJ1-6; possible D gene TRBD1, 5 bases. From germline, CDR1 is DFQATT and CDR2 SNEGSKA (reference sequence). The V end was cut by 1 base, the J end by 11 bases, with 15 bases between. CDR3 length: 14 residues. The CDR3 coding sequence is TGCAGTGCTAGAGTAGATAGGGACTTTGCACCCCTCCACTTT. It encodes CSARVDRDFAPLHF.

The J gene is TRBJ2-1, the V gene TRBV2; 8 positions agree with TRBD2. Germline CDR1 reads SNHLY; CDR2 reads FYNNEI. The CDR3 is 16 residues long. Losses at the gene ends were 6 bases for V and 2 bases for J; bases not matched to a gene: 9. Here the CDR3 DNA reads TGTGCCAGCAGCGGTTATCGGGGGGGAACCTACAATGAGCAGTTCTTC. Translating it yields CASSGYRGGTYNEQFF.

This clonotype was recorded only once. The chain carries TRBV21-1 and TRBJ2-7; the table assigns TRBD2, which was not confirmed against the DNA. The DNA end is more similar to TRBJ2-1, so the J call may be wrong. TRBV21-1 constitutes a pseudogene. CDR3 length: 16 amino acids. CDR3 coding DNA: TGTGCCAGCAGCAAAGTCACTAGCGGGAGCTCCTACGAGCAGTTCTTC. It specifies CASSKVTSGSSYEQFF.

This clonotype was detected a few times. V is TRBV4-1 and J is TRBJ2-1, with TRBD2 matching over 16 bases. The CDR3 sequence is 19 residues long. Unmatched junction bases numbered 8, after V lost 4 bases and J lost 2 bases. Germline V gene lookup returns CDR1 MGHRA and CDR2 YSYEKL. CDR3 sequence (DNA): TGCGCCAGCAGCCCTTGGGGGACTAGCGGGAGGGGACCCTACAATGAGCAGTTCTTC. It is translated as CASSPWGTSGRGPYNEQFF.

The rearrangement uses TRBV4-2 and TRBJ2-3; 9 bases line up with TRBD1. V lost 0 bases, J lost 0 bases, and 10 bases stayed unmatched. This CDR3 spans 19 amino acids. Germline values: CDR1 LGHNA, CDR2 YNFKEQ. CDR3 DNA: TGTGCCAGCAGCCAAGACCCGGACAGGGGCGTTTCTAGCACAGATACGCAGTATTTT. Encoded protein: CASSQDPDRGVSSTDTQYF.

CDR3 DNA sequence: TGTGCCTGGAGTATCGCATCAGCTAACTATGGCTACACCTTC. Its translation: CAWSIASANYGYTF. The chain has TRBV30 and TRBJ1-2, with unresolved D. Germline CDR1 and CDR2: GTSNPN and SVGIG (reference sequence). With 2 bases removed from V and 0 bases from J, the gap between germline ends came to 10 bases. There are 14 residues in the CDR3.

The gene calls are TRBV29-1 and TRBJ1-1; D is unclear. V gave up 4 bases and J gave up 5 bases, with 8 bases separating them. The CDR3 is made up of 11 amino acids. The germline V gene encodes CDR1 SQVTM and CDR2 ANQGSEA. The chain's CDR3 is CSVAQETEAFF. The CDR3 DNA follows: TGCAGCGTTGCCCAGGAGACTGAAGCTTTCTTT. The complete variable domain, with remaining parts taken from reference TRBV29-1 and TRBJ1-1, reads SAVISQKPSRDICQRGTSLTIQCQVDSQVTMMFWYRQQPGQSLTLIATANQGSEATYESGFVIDKFPISRPNLTFSTLTVSNMSPEDSSIYLCSVAQETEAFFGQGTRLTVV.

The V call is TRBV20-1, the J call TRBJ2-7, with TRBD2 identical over 9 bases. The CDR3 length is 14 residues. CDR1 DFQATT and CDR2 SNEGSKA come from the germline V gene (reference sequence). V trimming: 6 bases; J trimming: 3 bases; junction bases outside the gene matches: 9. The CDR3 DNA sequence: TGCAGTGCCAACAGACTAGCGGAACACTACGAGCAGTACTTC. Its translation is CSANRLAEHYEQYF.

This sequence joins TRBV5-1 and TRBJ1-1; 8 nucleotides align to TRBD1. CDR1 is SGHRS and CDR2 is YFSETQ in the germline V gene. This CDR3 is 14 amino acids long. The V and J ends lost 3 bases and 6 bases, in that order; junction bases with no gene match: 7. The chain's CDR3 is CASSYGQGRAEAFF. The CDR3 coding sequence is TGCGCCAGCAGCTACGGACAGGGCCGCGCTGAAGCTTTCTTT. The whole variable domain, filled in from reference TRBV5-1 and TRBJ1-1, reads KAGVTQTPRYLIKTRGQQVTLSCSPISGHRSVSWYQQTPGQGLQFLFEYFSETQRNKGNFPGRFSGRQFSNSRSEMNVSTLELGDSALYLCASSYGQGRAEAFFGQGTRLTVV.

This chain links TRBV28 with TRBJ2-2; D gene uncertain. Trimming stripped 1 base from V and 6 bases from J, with 15 bases between. The CDR3 is made up of 16 amino acids. From germline, CDR1 is MDHEN and CDR2 SYDVKM. CDR3 DNA: TGTGCCAGCAGTTTATCTGGCTTTCCGAAACCCGGGGAGCTGTTTTTT. Protein: CASSLSGFPKPGELFF.

This clonotype was detected only a few times. The chain uses TRBV9 and TRBJ2-3; 10 bases fit TRBD2. Unmatched junction bases numbered 3, after V lost 0 bases and J lost 2 bases. The CDR3 totals 16 residues. Germline V CDR1 and CDR2: SGDLS, YYNGEE. The CDR3 reads CASSVGLAGNTDTQYF. CDR3 in DNA: TGTGCCAGCAGCGTAGGACTAGCGGGTAACACAGATACGCAGTATTTT.